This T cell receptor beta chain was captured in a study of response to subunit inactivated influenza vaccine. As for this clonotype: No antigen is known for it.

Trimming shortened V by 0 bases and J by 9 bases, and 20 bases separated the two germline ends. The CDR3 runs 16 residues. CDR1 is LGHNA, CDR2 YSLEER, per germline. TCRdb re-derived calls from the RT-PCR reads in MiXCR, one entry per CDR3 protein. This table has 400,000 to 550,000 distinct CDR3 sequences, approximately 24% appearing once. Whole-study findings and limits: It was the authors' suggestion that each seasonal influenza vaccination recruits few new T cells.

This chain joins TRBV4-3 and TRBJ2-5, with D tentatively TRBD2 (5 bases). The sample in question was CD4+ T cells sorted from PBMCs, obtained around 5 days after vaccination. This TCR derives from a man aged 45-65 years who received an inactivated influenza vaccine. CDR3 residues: CASSQDVSGGPQSQYF. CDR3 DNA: TGCGCCAGCAGCCAAGATGTTTCAGGAGGCCCGCAGTCCCAGTACTTC.